This T cell receptor (beta chain) was found in a study of spatial heterogeneity in lung cancer. The study's findings and limits: Mutation counts in tumors were tracked by counts of expanded intratumoral alpha and beta TCRs.

Germline CDR1 reads SGHTA; CDR2 reads FQGNSA. The CDR3 runs 13 residues. V was cut by 8 bases and J by 4 bases, with 14 bases left in between. As to time point: sample taken at primary tumor resection. The cohort: 70 to 85 early-stage, untreated non-small cell lung cancer patients. Relative to its sample, this clonotype is medium-sized. Its matching antigen is unknown. From the 5' RACE reads, TCRdb called clonotypes with MiXCR, one entry per CDR3 protein. The sample records 3,000 to 3,500 distinct CDR3 sequences, roughly an eighth being singletons. This receptor was obtained from a male donor with early-stage non-small cell lung cancer. The material was lung tumor tissue, obtained at surgery. The chain combines TRBV7-2 with TRBJ2-5; D not certain. For the CDR3, the DNA is TGTGCCAGCGTCTATGGTCCCGGAGAGACCCAGTACTTC. Amino acids: CASVYGPGETQYF. Combining the CDR3 with reference TRBV7-2 and TRBJ2-5 gives the whole variable domain GAGVSQSPSNKVTEKGKDVELRCDPISGHTALYWYRQSLGQGLEFLIYFQGNSAPDKSGLPSDRFSAERTGGSVSTLTIQRTQQEDSAVYLCASVYGPGETQYFGPGTRLLVL.